A selection of T cell receptor beta chains follows, all from one sample in a study of PD-1 blockade in classical Hodgkin lymphoma. Only in-frame clones appear in the TCRdb table, and some are missing; sequencing was by immunoSEQ multiplex PCR. Seen here are 20,000 to 25,000 clones, 81% observed once, and the top ten hold roughly 22%. The material sequenced was peripheral blood mononuclear cells (PBMCs), taken before the fourth cycle of nivolumab. The receptors originated from a human donor with classical Hodgkin lymphoma. The CDR3 runs from the conserved cysteine through the conserved F or W. D genes are given only for firm matches. Part of the rows lack a size; the others show once, few, many or a class for expanded clones.

cdr3_aa,cdr3_nt,d_call,j_call,clone_size,v_call
CASSVDHSGAAGYTF,TGTGCCAGCAGCGTAGATCACTCAGGGGCGGCTGGCTACACCTTC,-,TRBJ1-2,few,TRBV9
CASKAMGGPYNSPLHF,TGTGCCAGCAAGGCCATGGGGGGCCCCTATAATTCACCCCTCCACTTT,-,TRBJ1-6,once,TRBV28
CSVDRGRETQYF,TGCAGCGTTGACAGGGGGCGGGAGACCCAGTACTTC,TRBD1,TRBJ2-5,-,TRBV29-1
CASRPLDGRSNQPQHF,TGTGCCAGTAGGCCGTTAGACGGTAGAAGCAATCAGCCCCAGCATTTT,-,TRBJ1-5,-,TRBV19
CASSLGDSYNSPLHF,TGTGCCAGCAGCTTAGGGGACAGCTATAATTCACCCCTCCACTTT,TRBD1,TRBJ1-6,-,TRBV7-9
CASSVATTAVESYTF,TGTGCCAGCAGCGTAGCTACGACCGCCGTCGAGAGCTACACCTTC,-,TRBJ1-2,-,TRBV9
CASSYDDRSEAFF,TGTGCCAGCAGTTATGACGACAGATCTGAAGCTTTCTTT,-,TRBJ1-1,-,TRBV5-6
CASSLRDSREKLFF,TGCGCCAGCAGCCTCCGGGACAGCCGTGAAAAACTGTTTTTT,TRBD1,TRBJ1-4,once,TRBV5-1
CASGLVGTSGTDTQYF,TGTGCTAGTGGTTTGGTCGGGACTAGCGGAACAGATACGCAGTATTTT,TRBD2,TRBJ2-3,once,TRBV12-5
CASSLDRSAGELFF,TGTGCCAGCAGCTTAGACCGAAGCGCTGGGGAGCTGTTTTTT,-,TRBJ2-2,-,TRBV7-3
CASSLKGTESYEQYF,TGTGCCAGCAGCTTAAAAGGGACAGAATCCTACGAGCAGTACTTC,TRBD1,TRBJ2-7,-,TRBV7-8
CASSSTYRDRGAFF,TGCGCCAGCAGCTCCACCTACAGGGATCGGGGAGCTTTCTTT,-,TRBJ1-1,-,TRBV5-1
CASSESGGETQYF,TGCGCCAGCAGTGAGTCTGGAGGAGAGACCCAGTACTTC,-,TRBJ2-5,-,TRBV10-1
CASGLSTYEQYF,TGCGCCAGCGGATTATCCACCTACGAGCAGTACTTC,-,TRBJ2-7,-,TRBV10-2
CASRPPGRETGGEAFF,TGTGCCAGCAGACCCCCGGGCAGGGAGACCGGGGGTGAAGCTTTCTTT,-,TRBJ1-1,once,TRBV6-6
CASSIGQGFPDTQYF,TGTGCCAGTAGTATCGGACAGGGGTTTCCAGATACGCAGTATTTT,TRBD1,TRBJ2-3,-,TRBV19
CASSLGQDTQYF,TGTGCCAGCAGCTTGGGGCAAGATACGCAGTATTTT,-,TRBJ2-3,-,TRBV5-6
CASSQGSELNTEAFF,TGCGCCAGCAGCCAAGGTTCAGAATTGAACACTGAAGCTTTCTTT,-,TRBJ1-1,-,TRBV4-1
CSVTVPMNTEAFF,TGCAGCGTTACCGTGCCCATGAACACTGAAGCTTTCTTT,-,TRBJ1-1,many,TRBV29-1
CASRRQGPTMNTEAFF,TGTGCCAGCAGGAGACAGGGACCGACTATGAACACTGAAGCTTTCTTT,TRBD1,TRBJ1-1,-,TRBV6-6
CAIRSSGKSDEQYF,TGTGCCATCAGAAGCTCTGGGAAGAGCGACGAGCAGTACTTC,-,TRBJ2-7,few,TRBV10-3
CSAGNSGANVLTF,TGCAGCGCGGGAAACTCTGGGGCCAACGTCCTGACTTTC,-,TRBJ2-6,-,TRBV29-1
CASSETGGPTNEKLFF,TGTGCCAGCAGTGAAACAGGGGGCCCAACTAATGAAAAACTGTTTTTT,-,TRBJ1-4,-,TRBV21-1
CASSRDRVTQETQYF,TGTGCCAGCAGCAGAGACAGGGTGACCCAAGAGACCCAGTACTTC,TRBD1,TRBJ2-5,few,TRBV11-3
CASSVRLAGRYEQFF,TGTGCCAGCAGCGTAAGACTAGCGGGAAGGTATGAGCAGTTCTTC,TRBD2,TRBJ2-1,-,TRBV9
CASRGGMKGLNQPQHF,TGTGCCAGTAGAGGGGGTATGAAGGGCCTCAATCAGCCCCAGCATTTT,-,TRBJ1-5,-,TRBV19
CASSSSPISSYNSPLHF,TGTGCCAGTAGTTCCAGTCCGATTAGCTCCTATAATTCACCCCTCCACTTT,-,TRBJ1-6,-,TRBV19
CAIKGAASGRKGETQYF,TGTGCCATCAAAGGGGCGGCTAGCGGGAGGAAAGGGGAGACCCAGTACTTC,TRBD2,TRBJ2-5,-,TRBV10-3
CREEHAGTEDGEQYF,TGCAGGGAAGAGCACGCCGGGACTGAAGATGGGGAGCAGTACTTC,-,TRBJ2-7,few,TRBV1
CASSSGTQPYEQYF,TGTGCCAGCAGTTCCGGGACCCAACCTTACGAGCAGTACTTC,-,TRBJ2-7,-,TRBV28
CASSISGVLDNEQFF,TGTGCCAGTAGTATATCCGGGGTGTTGGACAATGAGCAGTTCTTC,-,TRBJ2-1,-,TRBV19
CASSLTGSGELFF,TGTGCCAGCAGTTTAACGGGGAGCGGGGAGCTGTTTTTT,-,TRBJ2-2,-,TRBV27
CASGLNRGLSYNEQFF,TGTGCTAGTGGACTTAACAGGGGGCTCTCCTACAATGAGCAGTTCTTC,TRBD1,TRBJ2-1,-,TRBV12-5
CASSAQGSGYNSPLHF,TGTGCCAGCTCCGCGCAGGGGTCAGGCTATAATTCACCCCTCCACTTT,-,TRBJ1-6,-,TRBV5-6
CASSWGRGHTEAFF,TGTGCCAGTAGTTGGGGCAGGGGGCACACTGAAGCTTTCTTT,TRBD1,TRBJ1-1,few,TRBV19
CASSPPRAGTDEKLFF,TGTGCCAGCTCACCACCCCGCGCAGGGACGGATGAAAAACTGTTTTTT,-,TRBJ1-4,-,TRBV18
CASSVDSGNTEAFF,TGTGCCAGCAGCGTAGATTCGGGGAACACTGAAGCTTTCTTT,-,TRBJ1-1,-,TRBV9
CASSSNRGGNYGYTF,TGTGCCAGCAGCTCGAACAGGGGGGGTAACTATGGCTACACCTTC,TRBD1,TRBJ1-2,few,TRBV5-8
CASLPGGSNTEAFF,TGTGCCAGCCTCCCCGGGGGTTCGAACACTGAAGCTTTCTTT,-,TRBJ1-1,-,TRBV28
CASREGKTDTQYF,TGTGCCAGCAGGGAGGGTAAGACAGATACGCAGTATTTT,-,TRBJ2-3,-,TRBV28
CAIRKDKNTEAFF,TGTGCCATCAGAAAGGACAAGAACACTGAAGCTTTCTTT,-,TRBJ1-1,-,TRBV10-3
CASSEGRDGTKETQYF,TGCGCCAGCAGTGAGGGCCGGGACGGAACTAAAGAGACCCAGTACTTC,-,TRBJ2-5,few,TRBV10-1
CASSRSDHHGYGYTF,TGTGCCAGCAGCCGATCTGACCATCACGGGTATGGCTACACCTTC,-,TRBJ1-2,-,TRBV11-1
CASSREFGEKLFF,TGTGCCAGCAGCAGGGAGTTTGGTGAAAAACTGTTTTTT,-,TRBJ1-4,few,TRBV27
CSVHSGTGNGYTF,TGCAGCGTTCACTCCGGGACAGGGAATGGCTACACCTTC,TRBD1,TRBJ1-2,once,TRBV29-1
CASSEPDRGYEQYF,TGTGCCAGCAGTGAACCCGACAGGGGCTACGAGCAGTACTTC,TRBD1,TRBJ2-7,-,TRBV6-1
CASSQAGTFYEQYF,TGTGCCAGCAGTCAGGCCGGGACTTTCTACGAGCAGTACTTC,-,TRBJ2-7,-,TRBV28
CAISRTNQGNQPQHF,TGTGCCATCAGCCGAACAAATCAGGGAAATCAGCCCCAGCATTTT,-,TRBJ1-5,-,TRBV10-3
CASSVGSGSTGELFF,TGTGCCAGCAGCGTAGGCAGTGGATCAACCGGGGAGCTGTTTTTT,-,TRBJ2-2,-,TRBV9
CASSDSSEANVLTF,TGTGCCAGCTCTGATTCCTCTGAGGCCAACGTCCTGACTTTC,-,TRBJ2-6,-,TRBV7-9
CAWSTGTPRAFF,TGTGCCTGGAGTACCGGGACGCCTCGAGCTTTCTTT,-,TRBJ1-1,-,TRBV30
CAWSGGGRTGTDTQYF,TGTGCCTGGAGTGGTGGGGGGCGAACGGGCACAGATACGCAGTATTTT,-,TRBJ2-3,-,TRBV30
CASSETGKRSNQPQHF,TGTGCCAGCAGTGAAACGGGAAAAAGGAGCAATCAGCCCCAGCATTTT,-,TRBJ1-5,-,TRBV6-1